Presented here are 17 T cell receptor beta chains from one specimen sequenced in a study of a mutant IDH1 vaccine in newly diagnosed glioma. Their antigens are not known. Documented time point: week 11, during vaccination. Doses of 300 ug of mutant IDH1 20-mer peptide were given with topical imiquimod. Profiling relied on immunoSEQ multiplex PCR, and the TCRdb table lists in-frame clones only, not all of them. The sample lists 30,000 to 35,000 clones, nearly 90% occurring once. The input for sequencing was PBMCs, taken from a glioma patient whose treatment included an IDH1 peptide vaccine. The receptor set was obtained from a man aged 18-30 years with glioma.

This chain links TRBV5-6 with TRBJ2-5; D is uncertain. This CDR3 spans 15 amino acids. From germline, CDR1 is SGHDT and CDR2 YYEEEE. Trimming took 1 base from V and 0 from J, leaving 10 bases between them. The CDR3 nucleotides are TGTGCCAGCAGCTTGCGAGGAGCGTACCAAGAGACCCAGTACTTC. This sequence encodes CASSLRGAYQETQYF.

CDR3 sequence (DNA): TGTGCCTGGTCTAGCGGGAGATGGAAGACCCAGTACTTC. This sequence encodes CAWSSGRWKTQYF. The V and J genes are TRBV30 and TRBJ2-5; 10 bases align to TRBD2. CDR3 length equals 13 residues. With 5 bases clipped from V and 6 bases from J, the junction kept 6 bases outside the gene matches. Germline lookup yields CDR1 GTSNPN and CDR2 SVGIG (reference sequence).

Note on this clone: The germline gene is not matched at one end of the junction; a read error may be the cause. The chain recombines TRBV7-7 with TRBJ2-5, with TRBD1 identical over 8 bases. Germline values: CDR1 SSHAT, CDR2 FNYEAQ (reference sequence). The length of the CDR3 is 13 residues. The CDR3 DNA is TGTGCTAGCAGCTCCAACAGGGGGGAGACCCAGTACTTC. Translated, it gives CASSSNRGETQYF.

The chain recombines TRBV19 with TRBJ1-2, with 9 bases identical to TRBD1. Trimming cost V 8 bases and J 7 bases; bases outside gene matches: 11. CDR3 length equals 14 residues. Germline assignment: CDR1 LNHDA and CDR2 SQIVND (reference sequence). The CDR3, as DNA: TGTGCCAGTTCTCAAGGGACAGGGTTTGGTGGCTACACCTTC. Encoded protein: CASSQGTGFGGYTF.

This clone was seen only a few times. The V gene is TRBV30, the J gene TRBJ2-3; no definite D call. Germline V lookup: CDR1 GTSNPN, CDR2 SVGIG (reference sequence). The CDR3 spans 11 residues. V lost 5 bases and J 2 bases, leaving 5 bases between the germline ends. CDR3 region: CAWGHTDTQYF. The CDR3 nucleotides are TGTGCCTGGGGCCACACAGATACGCAGTATTTT.

This clone has only one observation. This chain's CDR3 is CASSLELHTEAFF. CDR3 nucleotide sequence: TGTGCCAGCAGCTTAGAACTACACACTGAAGCTTTCTTT. The rearrangement joins TRBV7-2 to TRBJ1-1; D is unclear. This CDR3 region has 13 residues. Germline assignment: CDR1 SGHTA and CDR2 FQGNSA. With 1 base removed from V and 3 bases from J, the gap between germline ends came to 6 bases.

This clone appeared a few times. The V call is TRBV6-5, the J call TRBJ1-1; tentative D call: TRBD1 (5 bases). The CDR3 runs 14 residues. From germline, CDR1 is MNHEY and CDR2 SVGAGI. Between the trimmed V and J ends, which lost 0 bases and 5 bases, there was a span of 10 bases. CDR3 DNA: TGTGCCAGCAGTTACTCTCGGACAAGGACTGAAGCTTTCTTT. It is translated as CASSYSRTRTEAFF.

This clone has more than one count but fewer than ten. The chain joins TRBV6-5 to TRBJ1-5; no reliable D call. CDR3 length: 13 amino acids. CDR1 and CDR2 (germline): MNHEY, SVGAGI. V lost 4 bases to trimming and J lost 6 bases, with 10 bases between them. CDR3 in amino acids: CASSSDRTQPQHF. In nucleotides, the CDR3 is TGTGCCAGCAGTTCCGACCGTACTCAGCCCCAGCATTTT.

The rearrangement uses TRBV9 and TRBJ1-5; a weak D match, TRBD1 (5 bases). CDR3 length: 16 amino acids. Trimming stripped 0 bases from V and 1 base from J, with 11 bases between. Germline CDR1 and CDR2: SGDLS and YYNGEE. The CDR3 sequence: CASSVGSGGSNQPQHF. CDR3 nucleotide sequence: TGTGCCAGCAGCGTAGGGAGCGGGGGAAGCAATCAGCCCCAGCATTTT.

The chain employs TRBV29-1 and TRBJ1-1; 8 nucleotides agree with TRBD1. This CDR3 region has 14 residues. V lost 4 bases to trimming and J lost 3 bases; unmatched junction nucleotides: 7. CDR1 is SQVTM, CDR2 ANQGSEA, per germline. CDR3 residues: CSVADRGRHTEAFF. Here the CDR3 DNA reads TGCAGCGTTGCCGACAGGGGCAGGCACACTGAAGCTTTCTTT.

The chain combines TRBV30 with TRBJ2-1, with TRBD2 matching over 10 bases. Germline V CDR1 and CDR2: GTSNPN, SVGIG (reference sequence). The ends lost 0 bases at V and 0 bases at J; junction bases unmatched: 5. This CDR3 spans 17 amino acids. CDR3 sequence (DNA): TGTGCCTGGAGTGTACCCCTAGCGGGAGACTCCTACAATGAGCAGTTCTTC. Translation: CAWSVPLAGDSYNEQFF.

This clone came up once. The V gene is TRBV4-3, the J gene TRBJ1-2; D is undetermined. Looked up from germline, CDR1 is LGHNA and CDR2 is YSLEER. V lost 5 bases and J lost 6, with 7 bases in between. The length of the CDR3 is 11 residues. Here the CDR3 reads CASSSYNGYTF. For the CDR3, the DNA is TGCGCCAGCAGCTCCTACAATGGCTACACCTTC.

The J gene is TRBJ2-1, the V gene TRBV5-6; TRBD1 or TRBD2 may be the D gene (5 bases each). V was pared by 3 bases and J by 0 bases, with 19 bases between. The CDR3 is made up of 18 amino acids. CDR1 and CDR2 (germline): SGHDT, YYEEEE. The DNA for the CDR3 is TGTGCCAGCAGCTCCCTCGGTCGGGGCGCAAGCTCCTACAATGAGCAGTTCTTC. Translation gives CASSSLGRGASSYNEQFF. The full variable domain, in which reference TRBV5-6 and TRBJ2-1 provide the parts outside the CDR3, is DAGVTQSPTHLIKTRGQQVTLRCSPKSGHDTVSWYQQALGQGPQFIFQYYEEEERQRGNFPDRFSGHQFPNYSSELNVNALLLGDSALYLCASSSLGRGASSYNEQFFGPGTRLTVL.

The chain has TRBV6-5 and TRBJ2-1, with TRBD2 matching 7 bases. Germline assignment: CDR1 MNHEY and CDR2 SVGAGI. V shed 5 bases, J shed 6 bases, and the junction held 10 bases outside the gene matches. The CDR3 is 15 residues long. The CDR3 coding sequence is TGTGCCAGCAGTCTCGGCGGGAGCGGGGTCAATGAGCAGTTCTTC. Translating it yields CASSLGGSGVNEQFF.

The V gene is TRBV6-6, the J gene TRBJ2-3; D possibly corresponds to TRBD1 (6 bases). Trimming left V 2 bases short and J 3 bases short, with 15 bases between. Per germline, CDR1 MNHNY and CDR2 SVGAGI (reference sequence). This CDR3 is 16 amino acids long. CDR3: CASSYRAVRGTDTQYF. The CDR3 coding sequence is TGTGCCAGCAGTTACCGTGCGGTGAGGGGGACAGATACGCAGTATTTT.

This sequence joins TRBV7-9 and TRBJ2-1, with D tentatively TRBD2 (6 bases). Between the trimmed V and J ends, which lost 5 bases and 5 bases, there was a span of 13 bases. This CDR3 is built from 14 residues. CDR1 and CDR2 from the germline V gene are SEHNR and FQNEAQ (reference sequence). The CDR3 loop reads CASSRDSLDNEQFF. In nucleotides, the CDR3 is TGTGCCAGCAGCCGGGACTCCCTCGACAATGAGCAGTTCTTC.

The rearrangement joins TRBV6-1 to TRBJ2-7; D gene unclear. V was cut by 7 bases and J by 3 bases, with 16 bases left in between. The CDR3 extends over 14 amino acids. Germline CDR1 MNHNS, CDR2 SASEGT. The DNA of the CDR3 is TGTGCCAGCACTCCCACCGGGCGATTCTACGAGCAGTACTTC. This codes for CASTPTGRFYEQYF.